This T cell receptor beta chain was identified in a study of cytomegalovirus exposure and HLA in healthy donors. Study-wide findings and caveats: Later work found most CMV-associated TCR beta chains apparently HLA-restricted. Among immune exposure information, only CMV serostatus was available.

The study ran its PCR with 60 Vbeta and 13 Jbeta primers. Data came from immunoSEQ multiplex PCR; TCRdb stores just in-frame clones and leaves some out. In the table there are 95,000 to 100,000 clones, roughly 76% of which are singletons. CDR1 and CDR2 from the germline V gene are SGHRS and YFSETQ. After removal of 4 bases from V and 3 bases from J, the junction contained 8 bases not matched to a gene. This CDR3 spans 16 amino acids. Of note for this clone: Its specificity is not known.

The receptor's source is a man aged 35 to 55 in good health and CMV-seronegative. The source material was PBMCs. This chain connects TRBV5-1 to TRBJ2-2; 8 bases agree with TRBD2. The chain's CDR3 is CASSHSGGRDTGELFF. CDR3 sequence (DNA): TGCGCCAGCAGCCATTCGGGGGGGCGAGACACCGGGGAGCTGTTTTTT.